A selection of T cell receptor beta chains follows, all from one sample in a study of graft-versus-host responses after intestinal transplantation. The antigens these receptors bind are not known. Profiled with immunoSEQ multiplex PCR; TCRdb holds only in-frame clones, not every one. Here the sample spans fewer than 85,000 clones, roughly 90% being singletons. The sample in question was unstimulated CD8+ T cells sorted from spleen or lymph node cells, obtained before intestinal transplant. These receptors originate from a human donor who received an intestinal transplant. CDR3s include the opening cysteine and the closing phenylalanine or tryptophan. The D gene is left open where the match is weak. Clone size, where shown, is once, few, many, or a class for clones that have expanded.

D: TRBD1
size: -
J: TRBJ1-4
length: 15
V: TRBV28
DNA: TGTGCCAGCAGTTCCCGGGACAGGGGGCCAGAAAAACTGTTTTTT
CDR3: CASSSRDRGPEKLFF

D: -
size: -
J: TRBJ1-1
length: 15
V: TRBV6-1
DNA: TGTGCCAGCAGTGAAGCGCGGGTACCAAGTGTTGAAGCTTTCTTT
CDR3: CASSEARVPSVEAFF

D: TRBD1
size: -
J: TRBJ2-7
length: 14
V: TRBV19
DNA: TGTGCCAGTAGCCCAGGACAGGGGGACTACGAGCAGTACTTC
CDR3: CASSPGQGDYEQYF

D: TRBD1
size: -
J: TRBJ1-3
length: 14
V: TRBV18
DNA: TGTGCCAGCTCTAACACAGGGGCAAGAAACACCATATATTTT
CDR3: CASSNTGARNTIYF

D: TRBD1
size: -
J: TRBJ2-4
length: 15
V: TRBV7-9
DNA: TGTGCCAGCAGCCCGACAGGGCTAGCCAAAAACATTCAGTACTTC
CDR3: CASSPTGLAKNIQYF

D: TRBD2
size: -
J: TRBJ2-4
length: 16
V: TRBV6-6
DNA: TGTGCCAGCAGACAACTAGCGGGAGGCCGCAAAAACATTCAGTACTTC
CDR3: CASRQLAGGRKNIQYF

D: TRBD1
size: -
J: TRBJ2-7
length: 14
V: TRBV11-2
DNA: TGTGCCAGCAGCCCAGGAAGGACAGGGCCCGAGCAGTACTTC
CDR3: CASSPGRTGPEQYF

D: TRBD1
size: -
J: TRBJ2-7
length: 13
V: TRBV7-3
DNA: TGTGCCAGCAGCCTCCGGACAGGGACCGAGCAGTACTTC
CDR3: CASSLRTGTEQYF

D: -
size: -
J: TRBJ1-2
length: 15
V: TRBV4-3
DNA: TGCGCCAGCAGCCAAGATCGGCACAGCTACCTTGGCTACACCTTC
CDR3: CASSQDRHSYLGYTF

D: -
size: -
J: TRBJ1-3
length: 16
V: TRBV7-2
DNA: TGTGCCAGCAGCTTGTTACAGTGGTACTCTGGAAACACCATATATTTT
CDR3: CASSLLQWYSGNTIYF

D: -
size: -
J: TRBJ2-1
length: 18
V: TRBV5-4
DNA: TGTGCCAGCAGCCCGTTTCCCGGAGAGGCCCTCTCCTACAATGAGCAGTTCTTC
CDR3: CASSPFPGEALSYNEQFF

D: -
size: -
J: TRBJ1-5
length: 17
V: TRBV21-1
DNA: TGTGCCAGCAGCAAACTCCGCGACAGGCCGTCCAATCAGCCCCAGCATTTT
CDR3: CASSKLRDRPSNQPQHF

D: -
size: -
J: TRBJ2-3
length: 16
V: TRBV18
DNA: TGTGCCAGCTCACCATTGGAGGGACGGAATTGGCGAACGCAGTATTTT
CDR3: CASSPLEGRNWRTQYF

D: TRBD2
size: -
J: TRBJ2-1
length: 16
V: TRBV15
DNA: TGTGCCATATCCAGCGGGAGGGGGAGCTCCTACAATGAGCAGTTCTTC
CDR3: CAISSGRGSSYNEQFF

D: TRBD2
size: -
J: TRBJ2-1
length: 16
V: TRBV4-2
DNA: TGTGCCAGCAGCCAAGATATCGGCGGGGGATACAATGAGCAGTTCTTC
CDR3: CASSQDIGGGYNEQFF

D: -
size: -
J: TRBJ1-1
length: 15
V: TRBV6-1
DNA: TGTGCCAGCAGTGAAGGCCACACCTCGAACACTGAAGCTTTCTTT
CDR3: CASSEGHTSNTEAFF

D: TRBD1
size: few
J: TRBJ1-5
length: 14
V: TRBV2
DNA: TGTGCCAGCGGCCGGACAGGTAGCAATCAGCCCCAGCATTTT
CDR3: CASGRTGSNQPQHF

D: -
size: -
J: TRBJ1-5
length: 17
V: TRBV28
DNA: TGTGCCAGCTCCCCAGGCCCGAGACAGGCTAGCAATCAGCCCCAGCATTTT
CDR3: CASSPGPRQASNQPQHF

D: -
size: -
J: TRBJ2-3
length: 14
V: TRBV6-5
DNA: TGTGCCAGCGGCCGGGGGGCTCGCACAGATACGCAGTATTTT
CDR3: CASGRGARTDTQYF

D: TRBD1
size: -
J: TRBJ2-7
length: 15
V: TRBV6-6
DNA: TGTGCCAGCAGCCGACCGGGACAGGGGTCCTACGAGCAGTACTTC
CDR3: CASSRPGQGSYEQYF

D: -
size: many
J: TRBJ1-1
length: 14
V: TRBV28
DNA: TGTGCCAGCAGTTTAAGGGAGGTGAACACTGAAGCTTTCTTT
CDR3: CASSLREVNTEAFF

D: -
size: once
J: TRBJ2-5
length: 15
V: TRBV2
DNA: TGTGCCACCCTCTCGCCCCGGGGGGCGCCTGAGACCCAGTACTTC
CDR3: CATLSPRGAPETQYF

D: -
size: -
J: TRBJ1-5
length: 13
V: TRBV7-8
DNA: TGTGCCAGCAGCTTAGCGCGGCATCAGCCCCAGCATTTT
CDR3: CASSLARHQPQHF

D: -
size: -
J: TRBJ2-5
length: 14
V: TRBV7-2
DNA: TGTGCCAGCAGCTATCTAGCGTGGGGAGAGACCCAGTACTTC
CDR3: CASSYLAWGETQYF

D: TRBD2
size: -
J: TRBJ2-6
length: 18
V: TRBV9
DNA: TGTGCCAGCAGCGAGGGACTAGCGGGGGGCTCTGGGGCCAACGTCCTGACTTTC
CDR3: CASSEGLAGGSGANVLTF

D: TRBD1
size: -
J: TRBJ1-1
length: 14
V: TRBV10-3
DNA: TGTGCCATCAGTGAGTCCACAGGGGCCACTGAAGCTTTCTTT
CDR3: CAISESTGATEAFF

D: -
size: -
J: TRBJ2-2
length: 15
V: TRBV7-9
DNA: TGTGCCAGCAGCCTCGCTAGCGAGCCCACCGGGGAGCTGTTTTTT
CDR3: CASSLASEPTGELFF

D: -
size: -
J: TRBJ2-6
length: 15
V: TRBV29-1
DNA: TGCAGCGTTCTCCAGGGTTCCTCTGGGGCCAACGTCCTGACTTTC
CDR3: CSVLQGSSGANVLTF

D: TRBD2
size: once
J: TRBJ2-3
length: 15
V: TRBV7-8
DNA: TGTGCCAGCAGCCCCCCGGGACTAGCGACAGATACGCAGTATTTT
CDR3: CASSPPGLATDTQYF

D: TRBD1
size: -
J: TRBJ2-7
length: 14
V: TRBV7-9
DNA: TGTGCCAGCAGCGAGGACAGGGAGGTGGGGGAGCAGTACTTC
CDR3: CASSEDREVGEQYF

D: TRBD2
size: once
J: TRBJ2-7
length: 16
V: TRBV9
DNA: TGTGCCAGCAGCGTAGAGGTAGCGGGTGGGAGCAACGAGCAGTACTTC
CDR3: CASSVEVAGGSNEQYF

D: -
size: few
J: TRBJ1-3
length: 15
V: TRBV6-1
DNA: TGTGCCAGCAGTCTCAACCAGGGGACTGGAAACACCATATATTTT
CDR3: CASSLNQGTGNTIYF

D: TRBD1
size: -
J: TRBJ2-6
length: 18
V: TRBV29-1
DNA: TGCAGCGTTGAAGATCCGGGGACAGGGCTCTCTGGGGCCAACGTCCTGACTTTC
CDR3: CSVEDPGTGLSGANVLTF

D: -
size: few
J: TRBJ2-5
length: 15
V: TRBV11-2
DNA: TGTGCCAGCAGCTACTTGGGGCGGGGTGAAGAGACCCAGTACTTC
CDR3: CASSYLGRGEETQYF

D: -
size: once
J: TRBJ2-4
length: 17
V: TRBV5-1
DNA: TGCGCCAGCAGCGAGATGACTTCATCACTAGCCAAAAACATTCAGTACTTC
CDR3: CASSEMTSSLAKNIQYF

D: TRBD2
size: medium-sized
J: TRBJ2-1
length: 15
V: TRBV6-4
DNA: TGTGCCAGCAGTGACTCGACTAGCGGGAGCAATGAGCAGTTCTTC
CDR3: CASSDSTSGSNEQFF

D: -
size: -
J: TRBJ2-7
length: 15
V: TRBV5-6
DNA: TGTGCCAGCAGCTTGGTGGGGCAGGGATCCTACGAGCAGTACTTC
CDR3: CASSLVGQGSYEQYF

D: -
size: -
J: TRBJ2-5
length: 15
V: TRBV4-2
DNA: TGTGCCAGCAGCCAAGGGGGGGAGAACAAAGAGACCCAGTACTTC
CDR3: CASSQGGENKETQYF

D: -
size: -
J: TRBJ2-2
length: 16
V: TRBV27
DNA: TGTGCCAGCAGTTTATCGAATTCGGGGTGGGGAGGGGAGCTGTTTTTT
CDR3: CASSLSNSGWGGELFF

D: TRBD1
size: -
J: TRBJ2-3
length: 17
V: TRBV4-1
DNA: TGCGCCAGCAGCCCACTATATGGACAGGGCCCCACAGATACGCAGTATTTT
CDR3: CASSPLYGQGPTDTQYF

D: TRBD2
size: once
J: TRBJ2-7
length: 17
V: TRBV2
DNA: TGTGCCAGCAGCGTGCCTAGCGGAAACCCTGAGGGCTACGAGCAGTACTTC
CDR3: CASSVPSGNPEGYEQYF

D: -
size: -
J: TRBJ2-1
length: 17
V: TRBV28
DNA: TGTGCCAGCAGTTTATGGGGGGCCTTTAGCTCCTACAATGAGCAGTTCTTC
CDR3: CASSLWGAFSSYNEQFF

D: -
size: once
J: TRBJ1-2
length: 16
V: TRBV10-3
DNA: TGTGCCATCAGTGCAACACAGGGAGACCTACCATATGGCTACACCTTC
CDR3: CAISATQGDLPYGYTF

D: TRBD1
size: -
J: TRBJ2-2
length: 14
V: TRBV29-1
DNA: TGCAGCGTTGAACAGGGGGCGGGCACCGGGGAGCTGTTTTTT
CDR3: CSVEQGAGTGELFF

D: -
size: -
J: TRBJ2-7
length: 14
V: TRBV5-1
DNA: TGCGCCAGCAGCTTGGTACACGGGGCCTACGAGCAGTACTTC
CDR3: CASSLVHGAYEQYF

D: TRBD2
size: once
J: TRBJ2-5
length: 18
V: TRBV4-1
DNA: TGCGCCAGCAGCCAAGTTCCGAGTAGAACTAGCGGCCAAGAGACCCAGTACTTC
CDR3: CASSQVPSRTSGQETQYF

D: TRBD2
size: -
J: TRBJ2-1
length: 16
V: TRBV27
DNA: TGTGCCAGCAGTCAGGGGTTAGCGGGACCCCGCAATGAGCAGTTCTTC
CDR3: CASSQGLAGPRNEQFF

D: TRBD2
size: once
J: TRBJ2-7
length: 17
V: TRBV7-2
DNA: TGTGCCAGCAGCGCGAATACCGGGGGGGGCCTCTCCAAGGAGCAGTACTTC
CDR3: CASSANTGGGLSKEQYF

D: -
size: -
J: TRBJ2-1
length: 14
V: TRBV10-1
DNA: TGCGCCAGCAGTGACCCCGATACATCCAATGAGCAGTTCTTC
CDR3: CASSDPDTSNEQFF

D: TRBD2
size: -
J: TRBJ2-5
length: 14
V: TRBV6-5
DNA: TGTGCCAGCCGTAGCGGGATCCCCCAAGAGACCCAGTACTTC
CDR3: CASRSGIPQETQYF